These 21 T cell receptor beta chains came from one sample sequenced in a study of diagnostic markers for celiac disease. TCRdb re-called the reads; every CDR3 protein appears as one record, without DNA. Across under 1,400 distinct CDR3 sequences, the top ten clones capture roughly 11% of the sample. What was sequenced was either unsorted cells or a sorted T cell fraction (not recorded which). The receptors shown here come from a human donor.

This clonotype is labeled medium-sized based on frequency. The chain has TRBV20-1 and TRBJ2-7; the D call from TCRdb, TRBD1, cannot be confirmed without DNA. CDR1 DFQATT and CDR2 SNEGSKA come from the germline V gene (reference sequence). The CDR3 has 13 residues. CDR3 loop: CSASTTGTYEQYF.

This clonotype is identified as large (0.1 to 1%) from frequency. The genes are TRBV5-1 and TRBJ1-4; TCRdb returns TRBD1, unconfirmable since there is no DNA. CDR3 size: 14 residues. Germline V gene data show CDR1 as SGHRS and CDR2 as YFSETQ. CDR3 sequence: CASSLGTGKEKLFF.

Frequency places this clonotype as medium-sized. The chain links TRBV7-8 to TRBJ2-3; lacking DNA, the TRBD1 call made by TCRdb goes unchecked. CDR1 SGHVS and CDR2 FQNEAQ come from the germline V gene. The length of the CDR3 is 16 residues. CDR3 in amino acids: CASSFPLTGAEDTQYF. The full variable domain, with the rest looked up from reference TRBV7-8 and TRBJ2-3, is GAGVSQSPRYKVAKRGQDVALRCDPISGHVSLFWYQQALGQGPEFLTYFQNEAQLDKSGLPSDRFFAERPEGSVSTLKIQRTQQEDSAVYLCASSFPLTGAEDTQYFGPGTRLTVL.

According to its frequency, this clonotype is medium-sized (0.01 to 0.1%). This chain connects TRBV20-1 to TRBJ2-5; the TCRdb D gene call, TRBD2, has no DNA to confirm it. Germline assignment: CDR1 DFQATT and CDR2 SNEGSKA (reference sequence). This CDR3 has 18 amino acids. The CDR3 region is CSASRLAGALIFQETQYF.

The J gene is TRBJ2-1, the V gene TRBV7-2; with no DNA, the TCRdb D assignment of TRBD2 cannot be verified. The CDR3 is 17 residues long. Germline V CDR1 and CDR2: SGHTA, FQGNSA. The CDR3 sequence is CASSRTSGTSGGREQFF.

V and J are TRBV5-4 and TRBJ2-1. The CDR3 covers 15 residues. Germline CDR1 reads SGHNT; CDR2 reads YYREEE (reference sequence). CDR3 in amino acids: CASSADASSYNEQFF. Together with reference TRBV5-4 and TRBJ2-1, the CDR3 gives the full variable domain: ETGVTQSPTHLIKTRGQQVTLRCSSQSGHNTVSWYQQALGQGPQFIFQYYREEENGRGNFPPRFSGLQFPNYSSELNVNALELDDSALYLCASSADASSYNEQFFGPGTRLTVL.

This clonotype is labeled large (0.1 to 1%) based on frequency. The chain links TRBV19 to TRBJ2-7; TCRdb's assignment of TRBD1 cannot be checked, as there is no DNA. This CDR3 contains 15 residues. Germline lookup yields CDR1 LNHDA and CDR2 SQIVND (reference sequence). The CDR3 here is CASSIGLGPNYEQYF.

This clonotype registers large (0.1 to 1%) by frequency. The V gene is TRBV20-1, the J gene TRBJ1-1; TCRdb returns TRBD1, unconfirmable since there is no DNA. Germline lookup yields CDR1 DFQATT and CDR2 SNEGSKA (reference sequence). CDR3 length: 13 amino acids. CDR3 sequence: CSASFLGATEAFF.

CDR3 sequence: CAISEGIPSGELFF. V usage is TRBV10-3 and J usage is TRBJ2-2. CDR3 length: 14 residues. Germline CDR1 ENHRY, CDR2 SYGVKD.

This clonotype shows up as large (0.1 to 1%) by frequency. The chain is built from TRBV10-3 and TRBJ1-1. Germline-derived CDR1 and CDR2 are ENHRY and SYGVKD. The length of the CDR3 is 13 residues. Here the CDR3 reads CAISKLPNTEAFF.

V is TRBV5-1 and J is TRBJ2-1; TCRdb indicates TRBD2, and absent DNA this call remains unverified. There are 16 residues in the CDR3. Germline V lookup: CDR1 SGHRS, CDR2 YFSETQ. CDR3 loop: CASSPAGTRTANEQFF.

The chain is built from TRBV4-1 and TRBJ2-2; TCRdb calls TRBD2, which cannot be checked without DNA. This CDR3 is built from 16 residues. CDR1 and CDR2 from the germline V gene are MGHRA and YSYEKL. CDR3 sequence reads: CASSLQRGANTGELFF.

This clonotype shows up as medium-sized by frequency. V is TRBV30 and J is TRBJ2-1; TCRdb's D call of TRBD1 is untestable without DNA. This CDR3 is 15 amino acids long. CDR1 is GTSNPN, CDR2 SVGIG, per germline (reference sequence). Here the CDR3 reads CAWTSPGQGGNEQFF.

This clonotype is identified as large from frequency. The genes are TRBV6-5 and TRBJ2-7; TCRdb's assignment of TRBD2 cannot be checked, as there is no DNA. The V gene's germline CDR1 is MNHEY and CDR2 SVGAGI. The CDR3 runs to 14 residues. CDR3 sequence: CASSQEEGYYEQYF.

Frequency places this clonotype as medium-sized. The rearrangement joins TRBV6-1 to TRBJ1-2. The germline V gene has CDR1 MNHNS and CDR2 SASEGT. This CDR3 region has 13 residues. The CDR3 loop reads CASTVTENYGYTF.

This clonotype is identified as medium-sized from frequency. The J gene is TRBJ1-5, the V gene TRBV7-8. CDR1 and CDR2 (germline): SGHVS, FQNEAQ. The CDR3 runs 13 residues. CDR3 sequence: CASSRDSNQPQHF.

This chain links TRBV30 with TRBJ1-1. Germline V gene lookup returns CDR1 GTSNPN and CDR2 SVGIG (reference sequence). The CDR3 runs to 13 residues. CDR3: CAWKSPMNTEAFF.

By frequency, this clonotype is medium-sized (0.01 to 0.1%). The gene calls are TRBV19 and TRBJ1-5. CDR1 is LNHDA, CDR2 SQIVND, per germline (reference sequence). CDR3 length: 17 amino acids. This CDR3 is CASRRAHGMDSNQPQHF.

Measured by frequency, this clonotype is medium-sized. V is TRBV20-1 and J is TRBJ2-3; no DNA is available, so the TRBD1 call from TCRdb remains unchecked. Germline V gene data show CDR1 as DFQATT and CDR2 as SNEGSKA (reference sequence). CDR3 length: 17 residues. CDR3 amino acids: CSASLRAGAYTPDTQYF.

This clonotype is deemed large by its frequency. This sequence joins TRBV9 and TRBJ1-1. The CDR3 sequence is 11 residues long. Germline V lookup: CDR1 SGDLS, CDR2 YYNGEE. The chain's CDR3 is CASSGGAEAFF.

The genes are TRBV10-3 and TRBJ2-7; TCRdb picks TRBD1, but there is no DNA to check that call. The germline CDR1 and CDR2 sequences are ENHRY and SYGVKD. The CDR3 has 14 residues. CDR3 protein: CAISEGGTSSEQYF.